What follows is one TCR beta chain and its context. These data are taken from a study of CD8 T cells in Susac syndrome. With random hexamers, roughly 0.45 to 1 ug RNA was reverse transcribed. TCRdb recomputed calls from the immunoSEQ multiplex PCR reads with MiXCR, one row per CDR3 protein. The data hold approximately 75,000 distinct CDR3 sequences, with just under 95% observed a single time. V was clipped by 0 bases and J by 9 bases, with 5 bases between them. Germline CDR1 reads MGHRA; CDR2 reads YSYEKL. The CDR3 has 11 residues. This chain links TRBV4-1 with TRBJ1-2, with unresolved D. Input material: CD8+ T cells from PBMCs. The TCR comes from a human donor in good health. DNA for the CDR3: TGCGCCAGCAGCCAAGATGGGAGCTACACCTTC. Protein product: CASSQDGSYTF.